This T cell receptor beta chain was documented in a study of siplizumab effects on memory and regulatory T cells. General study results and limits: Major contributors to the alloresponse seemed to be naive T cells, which also appeared more diverse than memory cells.

Notes on this clone: The antigen is undetermined.

V gave up 5 bases and J gave up 2 bases; unmatched junction bases: 10. This CDR3 region has 18 residues. Germline V gene data show CDR1 as MNHEY and CDR2 as SMNVEV (reference sequence). Profiling relied on immunoSEQ multiplex PCR, and the TCRdb table lists in-frame clones only, not all of them. This table holds some 100,000 clones, roughly 94% found once. The rearrangement uses TRBV27 and TRBJ2-1; 12 bases match TRBD2. The sequenced sample was non-Treg CD4+ T cells sorted from blood. The clonotype originates from a human donor in good health. The CDR3 is CASSPWTSGVPTYNEQFF. CDR3 DNA: TGTGCCAGCAGTCCCTGGACTAGCGGGGTCCCCACCTACAATGAGCAGTTCTTC.